The 14 T cell receptor beta chains in this list originate from one sample, sequenced in a study of shared clonotypes between healthy human individuals. In the naive CD8 group, cells lacked CD45RO and were positively selected for CCR7, so terminally differentiated effector memory CD45RA+ cells were left out. Using immunoSEQ multiplex PCR, the repertoire was profiled, and TCRdb retains in-frame clones only, with some absent. Of roughly 2.1 million clones in the sample, approximately 94% are singletons; the top ten hold under 2%. The material sequenced was naive CD8+ T cells from PBMCs. The receptors were sampled from a man aged 18-30 years in good health. Some clones in this sample may be carry-over from other donors' samples.

CDR3 coding DNA: TGTGCCAGCAGCTTAGGTCCCAGCTTCACTGAAGCTTTCTTT. It codes for CASSLGPSFTEAFF. The V and J genes are TRBV7-2 and TRBJ1-1; D is unresolved. V was cut by 1 base and J by 4 bases, with 10 bases left in between. CDR1 SGHTA and CDR2 FQGNSA come from the germline V gene. This CDR3 is 14 amino acids long.

This clone has just one count. The chain combines TRBV28 with TRBJ1-1; D ambiguous. The CDR3 has 14 amino acids. V lost 4 bases and J 1 base, leaving 10 bases between the germline ends. Germline V gives CDR1 MDHEN, CDR2 SYDVKM. CDR3 region: CASSSAPGNTEAFF. The CDR3 DNA sequence: TGTGCCAGCAGTTCCGCCCCGGGGAACACTGAAGCTTTCTTT.

CDR3 protein: CASSLVPGLSGNTIYF. CDR3 coding DNA: TGTGCCAGCAGCTTGGTCCCAGGGCTCTCTGGAAACACCATATATTTT. V usage is TRBV11-2 and J usage is TRBJ1-3, with a tentative D call TRBD1 (5 bases). The length of the CDR3 is 16 residues. V shed 3 bases and J shed 0 bases, with 12 bases lying between them. CDR1 is SGHAT and CDR2 is FQNNGV in the germline V gene.

CDR3 DNA sequence: TGTGCCAGCAGCCTCCCGAACCCCACAGATACGCAGTATTTT. Residues: CASSLPNPTDTQYF. The genes are TRBV5-4 and TRBJ2-3; D gene uncertain. V gave up 4 bases and J gave up 2 bases, with 11 bases separating them. Germline V gene sequence: CDR1 SGHNT, CDR2 YYREEE (reference sequence). The CDR3 consists of 14 residues.

Note on this clone: Other nucleotide sequences in the sample specify the same CDR3. V gene TRBV27 combines with J gene TRBJ1-1; D is ambiguous. CDR3 length equals 13 residues. The V end was cut by 3 bases, the J end by 1 base, with 6 bases between. Per the germline V gene, CDR1 is MNHEY and CDR2 is SMNVEV (reference sequence). The CDR3 reads CASSLVRNTEAFF. Here the CDR3 DNA reads TGTGCCAGCAGTTTGGTGCGGAACACTGAAGCTTTCTTT.

This clone has a single count. The chain uses TRBV4-1 and TRBJ1-3, with a weak D call TRBD1 (5 bases). The germline V gene has CDR1 MGHRA and CDR2 YSYEKL. The length of the CDR3 is 16 residues. Trimming took off 1 base at V and 0 bases at J, with 10 bases between the two ends. CDR3 nucleotides: TGCGCCAGCAGCCAAGTCGCAGGGAGCTCTGGAAACACCATATATTTT. Encoded protein: CASSQVAGSSGNTIYF.

V gene TRBV10-3 combines with J gene TRBJ2-2; 8 positions agree with TRBD2. The V and J ends lost 11 bases and 1 base, in that order; junction bases with no gene match: 9. The CDR3 sequence is 15 residues long. The V gene's germline CDR1 is ENHRY and CDR2 SYGVKD. The CDR3 here is CASGGGARNTGELFF. CDR3 coding DNA: TGTGCCTCGGGAGGGGGGGCCCGGAACACCGGGGAGCTGTTTTTT.

V and J are TRBV7-9 and TRBJ2-1, with 7 bases identical to TRBD1. The V gene end was trimmed by 5 bases and the J gene end by 2 bases; junction bases not matched to a gene: 6. The CDR3 contains 15 residues. Germline V gene lookup returns CDR1 SEHNR and CDR2 FQNEAQ (reference sequence). The CDR3 is CASSTGEWAYNEQFF. The CDR3 DNA reads TGTGCCAGCAGCACAGGGGAGTGGGCCTACAATGAGCAGTTCTTC. The complete variable domain, with remaining parts taken from reference TRBV7-9 and TRBJ2-1, reads DTGVSQNPRHKITKRGQNVTFRCDPISEHNRLYWYRQTLGQGPEFLTYFQNEAQLEKSRLLSDRFSAERPKGSFSTLEIQRTEQGDSAMYLCASSTGEWAYNEQFFGPGTRLTVL.

This clone was observed once. This rearrangement joins TRBV5-1 to TRBJ1-1; D might be TRBD1 (6 bases). The CDR3 totals 15 residues. Germline V lookup: CDR1 SGHRS, CDR2 YFSETQ. V lost 4 bases, J lost 6 bases, and 19 bases lay in between. The CDR3 spells CASSPGRRGGPEAFF. CDR3 sequence (DNA): TGCGCCAGCAGCCCTGGGAGGAGGGGGGGCCCTGAAGCTTTCTTT.

The chain combines TRBV6-4 with TRBJ2-3, with D perhaps matching TRBD2 (6 bases). The germline V and J ends were trimmed by 4 bases and 5 bases, with 13 bases remaining between them. CDR3 length: 14 residues. Germline values: CDR1 MRHNA, CDR2 SNTAGT. In DNA, the CDR3 is TGTGCCAGCAGTGTCGTCTGGGGGGTAGATACGCAGTATTTT. Translation: CASSVVWGVDTQYF.

The rearrangement joins TRBV5-1 to TRBJ1-5; D is undetermined. This CDR3 contains 14 residues. V was trimmed by 4 bases and J by 2 bases, leaving 10 bases between them. CDR1 SGHRS and CDR2 YFSETQ come from the germline V gene. The CDR3 sequence: CASSLKGGNQPQHF. CDR3 DNA: TGCGCCAGCAGCCTGAAGGGAGGCAATCAGCCCCAGCATTTT.

The chain combines TRBV9 with TRBJ2-1, with D perhaps TRBD2 (5 bases). Trimming left V 0 bases short and J 4 bases short, with 11 bases between. This CDR3 region has 15 residues. Germline CDR1 is SGDLS and CDR2 is YYNGEE. The CDR3: CASSVVASWYNEQFF. CDR3 DNA sequence: TGTGCCAGCAGCGTAGTTGCTAGCTGGTACAATGAGCAGTTCTTC. The variable domain in full, with the rest retrieved from reference TRBV9 and TRBJ2-1, is DSGVTQTPKHLITATGQRVTLRCSPRSGDLSVYWYQQSLDQGLQFLIQYYNGEERAKGNILERFSAQQFPDLHSELNLSSLELGDSALYFCASSVVASWYNEQFFGPGTRLTVL.

The J gene is TRBJ1-2, the V gene TRBV2; D is uncertain. The CDR3 length is 16 residues. The germline CDR1 and CDR2 sequences are SNHLY and FYNNEI. V dropped 0 bases and J dropped 3 bases, with 14 bases sitting between them. The CDR3 nucleotides read TGTGCCAGCAGTGAAGCGCGGGCCGGGGAACACTATGGCTACACCTTC. It is translated as CASSEARAGEHYGYTF.

In its sample, this clone was seen once. The chain couples TRBV4-1 to TRBJ2-1; a possible D gene is TRBD2 (5 bases). Trimming removed 0 bases from V and 5 bases from J, with 11 bases in between. This CDR3 contains 15 residues. Germline-derived CDR1 and CDR2 are MGHRA and YSYEKL. DNA for the CDR3: TGCGCCAGCAGCCAAGACCCCCGGCGGGACAATGAGCAGTTCTTC. Protein sequence: CASSQDPRRDNEQFF.